This entry lists 26 T cell receptor beta chains sequenced from one sample in a study of shared clonotypes between healthy human individuals. Measured with immunoSEQ multiplex PCR; TCRdb has only the in-frame clones, and not every one. The sample yields over a million clones, approximately 98.5% seen once. Sample: naive CD4+ T cells sorted from blood. Indicated subset: CD45RA+ positively selected. Receptor source: a man under 40 in good health.

The count of this clone is one. The chain joins TRBV4-2 to TRBJ2-7, with a weak D call TRBD1 (6 bases). The germline V and J ends were trimmed by 0 bases and 7 bases, with 19 bases remaining between them. This CDR3 contains 16 residues. Germline loops: CDR1 LGHNA, CDR2 YNFKEQ. DNA of the CDR3: TGTGCCAGCAGCCAAGACCCCGGGACATCGCATGGAGAGCAGTACTTC. It encodes CASSQDPGTSHGEQYF.

V is TRBV4-3 and J is TRBJ1-1; TRBD1 matches at 7 bases. V gave up 4 bases and J gave up 3 bases; unmatched junction bases: 8. The germline CDR1 and CDR2 sequences are LGHNA and YSLEER. The CDR3 totals 15 residues. CDR3 coding DNA: TGCGCCAGCAGCCCTCGGAACAGGGGTGACACTGAAGCTTTCTTT. Protein sequence: CASSPRNRGDTEAFF.

The chain joins TRBV19 to TRBJ1-5, with D unresolved. CDR1 is LNHDA, CDR2 SQIVND, per germline (reference sequence). The V end was cut by 4 bases, the J end by 4 bases, with 17 bases between. The CDR3 is made up of 16 amino acids. CDR3 residues: CASSTTWQSRNQPQHF. CDR3 in DNA: TGTGCCAGTAGTACAACTTGGCAGTCCAGGAATCAGCCCCAGCATTTT.

V gene TRBV18 combines with J gene TRBJ2-1; the match to TRBD2 covers 8 bases. This CDR3 is 15 amino acids long. Germline values: CDR1 KGHSH, CDR2 LQKENI. The V and J ends lost 4 bases and 3 bases, in that order; junction bases with no gene match: 5. This CDR3 is CASSQSGSYYNEQFF. In DNA form, the CDR3 reads TGTGCCAGCTCACAAAGCGGGAGTTACTACAATGAGCAGTTCTTC.

The V and J genes are TRBV4-3 and TRBJ2-1; 8 bases agree with TRBD2. This CDR3 is 15 amino acids long. The V gene end was trimmed by 1 base and the J gene end by 4 bases; junction bases not matched to a gene: 3. The V gene's germline CDR1 is LGHNA and CDR2 YSLEER. The CDR3 spells CASSQGSGAYNEQFF. As DNA, the CDR3 is TGCGCCAGCAGCCAAGGTAGCGGGGCTTACAATGAGCAGTTCTTC.

In this sample, this clone turned up once. V is TRBV2 and J is TRBJ2-7; TRBD1 matches 12 bases. V shed 7 bases and J 6 bases; nucleotides not matched to a gene: 10. Germline CDR1 is SNHLY and CDR2 is FYNNEI. The CDR3 runs to 15 residues. The CDR3 spells CASNPKGTGGSEQYF. As DNA, the CDR3 is TGTGCCAGCAATCCTAAGGGGACAGGGGGCAGCGAGCAGTACTTC.

V usage is TRBV28 and J usage is TRBJ1-2; D uncertain. CDR3 length: 14 amino acids. The germline V gene encodes CDR1 MDHEN and CDR2 SYDVKM. V was shortened by 7 bases and J by 4 bases, with 16 bases between the two germline ends. The CDR3 loop is CASNSRVFPYGYTF. The CDR3 region has the DNA TGTGCCAGCAATAGTCGGGTCTTCCCCTATGGCTACACCTTC.

The chain has TRBV7-3 and TRBJ2-3, with 10 bases that match TRBD1. The V segment lost 5 bases and the J segment 5 bases; nucleotides outside the gene matches: 10. The CDR3 consists of 16 residues. The germline V gene encodes CDR1 SGHTA and CDR2 FQGTGA. For the CDR3, the DNA is TGTGCCAGCAGCCTGAGGACAGGGGGAGAGGAAGATACGCAGTATTTT. Encoded protein: CASSLRTGGEEDTQYF.

The gene calls are TRBV25-1 and TRBJ2-1; possibly TRBD2 for D (7 bases). Germline V gene sequence: CDR1 MGHDK, CDR2 SYGVNS. V lost 3 bases, J lost 7 bases, and 19 bases lay in between. The CDR3 extends over 16 amino acids. CDR3 in amino acids: CASSDPRGGIGNEQFF. The CDR3 DNA is TGTGCCAGCAGTGATCCCCGCGGGGGCATCGGGAATGAGCAGTTCTTC.

The chain joins TRBV11-2 to TRBJ1-1; the D gene is possibly TRBD1 (6 bases). The CDR3 has 15 residues. Trimming stripped 5 bases from V and 5 bases from J, with 18 bases between. Germline V lookup: CDR1 SGHAT, CDR2 FQNNGV. CDR3 bases: TGTGCCAGCAGCATATTCAGGGGCCTCAGGACTGAAGCTTTCTTT. Amino acids: CASSIFRGLRTEAFF.

V is TRBV6-5 and J is TRBJ2-3; 7 bases align to TRBD1. CDR1 and CDR2 (germline): MNHEY, SVGAGI. Losses at the gene ends were 10 bases for V and 0 bases for J; bases not matched to a gene: 10. The CDR3 extends over 15 amino acids. This CDR3 is CATSQTGISTDTQYF. In nucleotides, the CDR3 is TGTGCCACCAGCCAGACAGGGATTAGCACAGATACGCAGTATTTT.

This sequence joins TRBV28 and TRBJ2-1; 9 bases align to TRBD1. The ends lost 0 bases at V and 9 bases at J; junction bases unmatched: 9. Germline loops: CDR1 MDHEN, CDR2 SYDVKM. The CDR3 is made up of 16 amino acids. The CDR3 DNA reads as TGTGCCAGCAGTTTATGGTCAGGGACAGGGTTGGGTGAGCAGTTCTTC. This gives the protein CASSLWSGTGLGEQFF.

The rearrangement uses TRBV7-9 and TRBJ2-1, with 10 bases aligning to TRBD2. CDR1 SEHNR and CDR2 FQNEAQ come from the germline V gene (reference sequence). V lost 5 bases, J lost 2 bases, and 9 bases stayed unmatched. The CDR3 spans 17 residues. CDR3 nucleotides: TGTGCCAGCAGCACCACGCTAGGACTAGCGGCCTACAATGAGCAGTTCTTC. The encoded protein is CASSTTLGLAAYNEQFF.

V gene TRBV7-2 combines with J gene TRBJ2-7; 7 nucleotides match TRBD1. The germline V gene has CDR1 SGHTA and CDR2 FQGNSA. The V and J ends lost 0 bases and 6 bases, in that order; junction bases with no gene match: 8. The CDR3 contains 15 residues. The CDR3 nucleotides are TGTGCCAGCAGCTTAGCCTTAACCGGGACAGCCGAGCAGTACTTC. Translating gives CASSLALTGTAEQYF.

Comment on this clone: The sample has other DNA sequences that encode this CDR3 too. The rearrangement uses TRBV12-2 and TRBJ2-7; TRBD1 is the table's D call and was not checked against the DNA. TRBV12-2 is a pseudogene locus. The CDR3 sequence is 18 residues long. This chain's CDR3 is CASRLESRRTTTPYEQYF. In nucleotides, the CDR3 is TGTGCAAGTCGCTTAGAGTCCCGCCGGACAACTACCCCCTACGAGCAGTACTTC.

The J gene is TRBJ2-7, the V gene TRBV27; D call uncertain. Per the germline V gene, CDR1 is MNHEY and CDR2 is SMNVEV (reference sequence). The CDR3 is 12 amino acids. V lost 4 bases, J lost 5 bases, and 9 bases lay in between. The CDR3 region has the DNA TGTGCCAGCAGTTCAATAGTCCACGAGCAGTACTTC. As protein: CASSSIVHEQYF.

The chain recombines TRBV9 with TRBJ2-2, with 8 bases identical to TRBD1. V was clipped by 7 bases and J by 2 bases; unmatched bases: 7. The germline CDR1 and CDR2 sequences are SGDLS and YYNGEE. The CDR3 loop spans 15 amino acids. The CDR3 reads CASGEQGENTGELFF. The CDR3 DNA reads as TGTGCCAGCGGGGAACAGGGGGAAAACACCGGGGAGCTGTTTTTT.

The J gene is TRBJ1-5, the V gene TRBV10-3, with D maybe TRBD1 (6 bases). Trimming shortened V by 7 bases and J by 7 bases, and 14 bases separated the two germline ends. From germline, CDR1 is ENHRY and CDR2 SYGVKD. The CDR3 contains 13 residues. The DNA for the CDR3 is TGTGCCATCACGGGGGGCAGAGACCAGCCCCAGCATTTT. This encodes CAITGGRDQPQHF.

This clone occurred once. The genes are TRBV30 and TRBJ2-1, with D unclear. Between the trimmed V and J ends, which lost 4 bases and 8 bases, there was a span of 9 bases. Germline CDR1 is GTSNPN and CDR2 is SVGIG (reference sequence). The CDR3 is made up of 11 amino acids. The CDR3 DNA reads as TGTGCCTGGACCTTCTGGGATGAGCAGTTCTTC. This translates into CAWTFWDEQFF.

V usage is TRBV10-3 and J usage is TRBJ1-2; 9 bases map to TRBD1. The trim removed 6 bases at V and 10 bases at J, leaving 12 bases unmatched. This CDR3 contains 14 residues. The germline V gene encodes CDR1 ENHRY and CDR2 SYGVKD. The CDR3 region has the DNA TGTGCCATCAGCCCGGGGACAGGGAGTTCCGACTACACCTTC. Translated: CAISPGTGSSDYTF.

The chain joins TRBV2 to TRBJ1-5; D gene unclear. Germline CDR1 reads SNHLY; CDR2 reads FYNNEI. The CDR3 has 15 amino acids. The germline V and J ends were trimmed by 8 bases and 0 bases, with 14 bases remaining between them. The CDR3 coding sequence is TGTGCCAGCGAAGTGACACGTTATAGCAATCAGCCCCAGCATTTT. Translation gives CASEVTRYSNQPQHF.

The chain has TRBV4-1 and TRBJ1-2; the D is unclear. Trimming shortened V by 4 bases and J by 3 bases, and 12 bases separated the two germline ends. Germline assignment: CDR1 MGHRA and CDR2 YSYEKL. This CDR3 has 14 amino acids. The CDR3 spells CASSLQDGYYGYTF. CDR3 coding DNA: TGCGCCAGCAGCCTTCAGGATGGTTACTATGGCTACACCTTC.

The genes are TRBV27 and TRBJ2-1, with 7 positions matching TRBD2. The CDR3 is 15 residues long. V lost 4 bases and J lost 9; bases outside the gene matches: 12. Germline assignment: CDR1 MNHEY and CDR2 SMNVEV (reference sequence). CDR3 DNA sequence: TGTGCCAGCAGTTCCAGCGGGATAGGACCGGGTGAGCAGTTCTTC. Protein product: CASSSSGIGPGEQFF.

This clone was found once. The chain is built from TRBV9 and TRBJ2-7; 7 positions agree with TRBD1. Germline CDR1 SGDLS, CDR2 YYNGEE. With 3 bases clipped from V and 7 bases from J, the junction kept 10 bases outside the gene matches. There are 14 residues in the CDR3. The CDR3, as DNA: TGTGCCAGCAGCGCCCGGACAGGAACCGGGGAGCAGTACTTC. It is translated as CASSARTGTGEQYF. Full variable domain (outside the CDR3, taken from reference TRBV9 and TRBJ2-7): DSGVTQTPKHLITATGQRVTLRCSPRSGDLSVYWYQQSLDQGLQFLIQYYNGEERAKGNILERFSAQQFPDLHSELNLSSLELGDSALYFCASSARTGTGEQYFGPGTRLTVT.

The CDR3 region is CASRARSSGANVLTF. CDR3 DNA: TGTGCCAGTAGGGCCCGGAGCTCTGGGGCCAACGTCCTGACTTTC. The chain employs TRBV19 and TRBJ2-6; D is uncertain. Trimming pared 6 bases from V and 0 bases from J, leaving 9 bases between. Germline-derived CDR1 and CDR2 are LNHDA and SQIVND (reference sequence). The CDR3 is made up of 15 amino acids.

This chain joins TRBV7-3 and TRBJ1-5; D perhaps matches TRBD1 (5 bases). The germline V and J ends were trimmed by 3 bases and 4 bases, with 16 bases remaining between them. The CDR3 extends over 16 amino acids. CDR1 is SGHTA and CDR2 is FQGTGA in the germline V gene. CDR3 protein: CASSFAERQPNQPQHF. The CDR3 bases are TGTGCCAGCAGCTTTGCCGAGAGACAGCCTAATCAGCCCCAGCATTTT.